The 9 T cell receptor beta chains given below trace back to one sample, sequenced in a study of OX40 agonist ivuxolimab in advanced cancers. Using immunoSEQ multiplex PCR, the repertoire was profiled, and TCRdb retains in-frame clones only, with some absent. The sample holds tens of thousands of clones, more than 80% seen once. This material consisted of CD4+ or CD8+ T cells sorted from blood, taken in a trial of the OX40 agonist ivuxolimab. These receptors were obtained from an adult with an advanced solid tumor such as melanoma, head and neck, liver or kidney cancer.

CDR3 residues: CASSLDRTARNTIYF. CDR3 nucleotide sequence: TGTGCCAGCAGCTTAGATCGGACAGCAAGAAACACCATATATTTT. The chain has TRBV11-3 and TRBJ1-3, with a weak D call TRBD1 (6 bases). CDR1 SGHNT and CDR2 YENEEA come from the germline V gene. The CDR3 consists of 15 residues. Between the trimmed V and J ends, which lost 0 bases and 5 bases, there was a span of 11 bases.

For the CDR3, the DNA is TGTGCCAGCAGCGCACAGCGGACAGTAAATGAAAAACTGTTTTTT. Protein sequence: CASSAQRTVNEKLFF. The V gene is TRBV2, the J gene TRBJ1-4; D perhaps matches TRBD1 (6 bases). The CDR3 spans 15 residues. In germline, CDR1 is SNHLY, CDR2 FYNNEI. Trimming stripped 6 bases from V and 5 bases from J, with 16 bases between. The entire variable domain, with the rest obtained from reference TRBV2 and TRBJ1-4, is as follows: EPEVTQTPSHQVTQMGQEVILRCVPISNHLYFYWYRQILGQKVEFLVSFYNNEISEKSEIFDDQFSVERPDGSNFTLKIRSTKLEDSAMYFCASSAQRTVNEKLFFGSGTQLSVL.

The CDR3 is CASSHPAGQPQHF. The CDR3 coding sequence is TGTGCCAGCAGTCACCCGGCAGGCCAGCCCCAGCATTTT. V gene TRBV6-5 combines with J gene TRBJ1-5; no reliable D call. Trimming stripped 5 bases from V and 7 bases from J, with 12 bases between. Germline V lookup: CDR1 MNHEY, CDR2 SVGAGI. This CDR3 has 13 residues.

The chain recombines TRBV18 with TRBJ2-5; TRBD2 is a possible D gene (5 bases). The V and J ends lost 2 bases and 4 bases respectively, with 17 bases between them. This CDR3 has 16 residues. Germline CDR1 is KGHSH and CDR2 is LQKENI. CDR3 in DNA: TGTGCCAGCTCACCAAGGCTAGCTGAGTGGGGAGAGACCCAGTACTTC. Amino acid sequence: CASSPRLAEWGETQYF.

CDR3 DNA sequence: TGCGCCAGCAGTAAAACTCCAGACACTGAAGCTTTCTTT. It specifies CASSKTPDTEAFF. This chain links TRBV5-1 with TRBJ1-1; D not resolved. The CDR3 runs 13 residues. The V gene's germline CDR1 is SGHRS and CDR2 YFSETQ. Trimming left V 5 bases short and J 3 bases short, with 11 bases between. Filled out from reference TRBV5-1 and TRBJ1-1, the complete variable domain reads KAGVTQTPRYLIKTRGQQVTLSCSPISGHRSVSWYQQTPGQGLQFLFEYFSETQRNKGNFPGRFSGRQFSNSRSEMNVSTLELGDSALYLCASSKTPDTEAFFGQGTRLTVV.

The chain employs TRBV5-1 and TRBJ1-2; possibly TRBD1 for D (6 bases). CDR1 and CDR2 from the germline V gene are SGHRS and YFSETQ. This CDR3 comprises 15 residues. The V end was cut by 0 bases, the J end by 6 bases, with 15 bases between. CDR3 in amino acids: CASSLAGGAADGYTF. DNA of the CDR3: TGCGCCAGCAGCTTGGCGGGGGGCGCAGCAGATGGCTACACCTTC.

The J gene is TRBJ2-5, the V gene TRBV6-6; 7 nucleotides line up with TRBD1. CDR1 and CDR2 (germline): MNHNY, SVGAGI (reference sequence). The CDR3 loop spans 15 amino acids. J was trimmed by 2 bases and V by 0 bases; bases with no gene match: 3. CDR3 sequence: CASSYSGQIQETQYF. DNA of the CDR3: TGTGCCAGCAGTTACTCGGGACAGATTCAAGAGACCCAGTACTTC.

The chain employs TRBV10-3 and TRBJ1-2; D remains ambiguous. This CDR3 is 13 amino acids long. CDR1 is ENHRY, CDR2 SYGVKD, per germline. V lost 2 bases, J lost 6 bases, and 10 bases lay in between. CDR3 in amino acids: CAISERPKDGYTF. In DNA, the CDR3 is TGTGCCATCAGTGAGCGACCGAAGGATGGCTACACCTTC.

CDR3 region: CASSLEGLRTDTQYF. The CDR3 region has the DNA TGCGCCAGCAGCTTAGAGGGGTTGCGAACAGATACGCAGTATTTT. V gene TRBV5-1 combines with J gene TRBJ2-3, with D perhaps TRBD1 or TRBD2 (5 bases each). This CDR3 has 15 residues. CDR1 is SGHRS and CDR2 is YFSETQ in the germline V gene. V was trimmed by 2 bases and J by 3 bases, leaving 13 bases between them.